A selection of T cell receptor beta chains follows, all from one sample in a study of T-cell memory formation after mild COVID-19. Using its own MiXCR run on the 5' RACE reads, TCRdb lists one record per CDR3 protein. The table lists 560,000 or so distinct CDR3 sequences, 15% to 20% of them singletons, with less than 10% in the top ten. Material: PBMCs or a T cell subset sorted from them (not recorded which). Receptors were obtained from an adult woman who had mild COVID-19 (a few samples of this study predate the infection). Cell type and time point are not known. Both conserved end residues are part of each CDR3. A D gene is named only where the DNA matches it firmly. The size entry is marked missing in some rows and otherwise reads once, few, many or a size class.

abundance: few
j_gene: TRBJ1-1
d_gene: NA
v_gene: TRBV29-1
CDR3aa: CSVETTGRGTGNTEAFF
CDR3nt: TGCAGCGTTGAAACGACCGGGAGGGGAACGGGGAACACTGAAGCTTTCTTT

abundance: few
j_gene: TRBJ2-5
d_gene: TRBD1
v_gene: TRBV29-1
CDR3aa: CSVAQGATQYF
CDR3nt: TGCAGCGTTGCACAGGGGGCCACCCAGTACTTC

abundance: few
j_gene: TRBJ2-3
d_gene: NA
v_gene: TRBV11-2
CDR3aa: CASSAQSPELTDTQYF
CDR3nt: TGTGCCAGCAGCGCGCAGAGTCCTGAACTCACAGATACGCAGTATTTT

abundance: few
j_gene: TRBJ2-1
d_gene: TRBD2
v_gene: TRBV3-1
CDR3aa: CASSPASGGEQFF
CDR3nt: TGTGCCAGCAGCCCGGCTAGCGGGGGTGAGCAGTTCTTC

abundance: few
j_gene: TRBJ1-1
d_gene: NA
v_gene: TRBV12-3/TRBV12-4
CDR3aa: CASSSSSLEAFF
CDR3nt: TGTGCCAGCAGTTCCTCCTCCCTTGAAGCTTTCTTT

abundance: few
j_gene: TRBJ2-7
d_gene: NA
v_gene: TRBV12-3/TRBV12-4
CDR3aa: CASSLHGLAYEQYF
CDR3nt: TGTGCCAGCAGTTTACACGGGTTAGCCTACGAGCAGTACTTC

abundance: NA
j_gene: TRBJ2-7
d_gene: TRBD1
v_gene: TRBV5-1
CDR3aa: CASSLVGTGVSGSYEQYF
CDR3nt: TGCGCCAGCAGCTTGGTAGGGACAGGGGTTTCGGGCTCCTACGAGCAGTACTTC

abundance: few
j_gene: TRBJ2-7
d_gene: NA
v_gene: TRBV7-2
CDR3aa: CASSSRMGLSYEQYF
CDR3nt: TGTGCCAGCAGCTCCAGAATGGGGCTATCCTACGAGCAGTACTTC

abundance: few
j_gene: TRBJ2-7
d_gene: NA
v_gene: TRBV14
CDR3aa: CASSRRRDPYYEQYF
CDR3nt: TGTGCCAGCAGCCGCCGCCGGGACCCTTACTACGAGCAGTACTTC

abundance: many
j_gene: TRBJ1-1
d_gene: NA
v_gene: TRBV11-2
CDR3aa: CASSTHRDTEAFF
CDR3nt: TGTGCCAGCAGCACTCACAGGGACACTGAAGCTTTCTTT

abundance: few
j_gene: TRBJ2-5
d_gene: NA
v_gene: TRBV12-3/TRBV12-4
CDR3aa: CASSFAEETQYF
CDR3nt: TGTGCCAGCAGTTTCGCAGAAGAGACCCAGTACTTC

abundance: NA
j_gene: TRBJ1-1
d_gene: NA
v_gene: TRBV9
CDR3aa: CASSVDRLNTEAFF
CDR3nt: TGTGCCAGCAGCGTTGACCGGTTGAACACTGAAGCTTTCTTT

abundance: NA
j_gene: TRBJ2-7
d_gene: NA
v_gene: TRBV5-1
CDR3aa: CASSLDLRVYEQYF
CDR3nt: TGCGCCAGCAGCTTGGACCTCAGGGTCTACGAGCAGTACTTC

abundance: few
j_gene: TRBJ2-7
d_gene: NA
v_gene: TRBV7-2
CDR3aa: CASSYSYSSYEQYF
CDR3nt: TGTGCCAGCAGCTACTCGTACAGCTCCTACGAGCAGTACTTC

abundance: NA
j_gene: TRBJ1-2
d_gene: TRBD1
v_gene: TRBV12-3/TRBV12-4
CDR3aa: CASSFGPGGTF
CDR3nt: TGTGCCAGCAGTTTTGGTCCAGGGGGCACCTTC

abundance: NA
j_gene: TRBJ1-2
d_gene: NA
v_gene: TRBV7-9
CDR3aa: CASSSAAGYTF
CDR3nt: TGTGCCAGCAGCTCGGCGGCGGGCTACACCTTC

abundance: NA
j_gene: TRBJ2-6
d_gene: NA
v_gene: TRBV5-1
CDR3aa: CASSLAGGISGANVLTF
CDR3nt: TGCGCCAGCAGCTTGGCCGGGGGAATTTCTGGGGCCAACGTCCTGACTTTC

abundance: NA
j_gene: TRBJ2-3
d_gene: NA
v_gene: TRBV6-6
CDR3aa: CASISLRVPGDTQYF
CDR3nt: TGTGCCAGCATCAGTTTGAGGGTCCCCGGAGATACGCAGTATTTT

abundance: NA
j_gene: TRBJ2-3
d_gene: TRBD2
v_gene: TRBV7-2
CDR3aa: CASSPGTRGYTQYF
CDR3nt: TGTGCCAGCAGCCCCGGGACTAGAGGATATACGCAGTATTTT

abundance: NA
j_gene: TRBJ1-2
d_gene: TRBD1
v_gene: TRBV6-1
CDR3aa: CASRPGGVIFGERYTF
CDR3nt: TGTGCCAGCAGACCAGGGGGCGTTATTTTTGGTGAGCGCTACACCTTC

abundance: few
j_gene: TRBJ1-2
d_gene: NA
v_gene: TRBV4-3
CDR3aa: CASSQGEGDYGYTF
CDR3nt: TGCGCCAGCAGCCAGGGGGAGGGAGACTATGGCTACACCTTC

abundance: few
j_gene: TRBJ2-3
d_gene: NA
v_gene: TRBV5-6
CDR3aa: CASSYGQGGDTQYF
CDR3nt: TGTGCCAGCAGCTATGGCCAAGGAGGGGATACGCAGTATTTT

abundance: NA
j_gene: TRBJ2-1
d_gene: NA
v_gene: TRBV12-3/TRBV12-4
CDR3aa: CASSPLEVEQFF
CDR3nt: TGTGCCAGCAGCCCTCTAGAAGTTGAGCAGTTCTTC

abundance: few
j_gene: TRBJ1-5
d_gene: TRBD1
v_gene: TRBV6-5
CDR3aa: CASSYSGTGARNQPQHF
CDR3nt: TGTGCCAGCAGTTACTCCGGGACAGGGGCGCGGAATCAGCCCCAGCATTTT

abundance: NA
j_gene: TRBJ1-1
d_gene: NA
v_gene: TRBV5-5
CDR3aa: CASSRSTGYEAFF
CDR3nt: TGTGCCAGCAGCCGCTCCACAGGGTATGAAGCTTTCTTT

abundance: NA
j_gene: TRBJ2-7
d_gene: TRBD1
v_gene: TRBV5-6
CDR3aa: CASRNNRGRFSYEQYF
CDR3nt: TGTGCCAGCAGAAATAACAGGGGTAGGTTCTCCTACGAGCAGTACTTC

abundance: NA
j_gene: TRBJ2-2
d_gene: NA
v_gene: TRBV6-5
CDR3aa: CASSYNGGNTGELFF
CDR3nt: TGTGCCAGCAGTTACAATGGGGGCAACACCGGGGAGCTGTTTTTT

abundance: few
j_gene: TRBJ1-2
d_gene: TRBD1
v_gene: TRBV7-8
CDR3aa: CASSSRQGDMANYGYTF
CDR3nt: TGTGCCAGCAGCTCCCGACAGGGGGATATGGCTAACTATGGCTACACCTTC

abundance: few
j_gene: TRBJ1-1
d_gene: TRBD1
v_gene: TRBV7-9
CDR3aa: CASDAEDRGMNTEAFF
CDR3nt: TGTGCCAGCGACGCCGAAGACAGGGGGATGAACACTGAAGCTTTCTTT

abundance: many
j_gene: TRBJ1-2
d_gene: TRBD1
v_gene: TRBV4-2
CDR3aa: CASSQERGQVIGYTF
CDR3nt: TGTGCCAGCAGCCAAGAAAGGGGACAGGTCATTGGCTACACCTTC

abundance: NA
j_gene: TRBJ2-7
d_gene: TRBD1
v_gene: TRBV4-2
CDR3aa: CASSRPSPGTGSSYEQYF
CDR3nt: TGTGCCAGCAGCCGACCTTCACCCGGGACAGGTAGCTCCTACGAGCAGTACTTC

abundance: few
j_gene: TRBJ2-5
d_gene: NA
v_gene: TRBV21-1
CDR3aa: CASSYWPIGLAGGWQETQYF
CDR3nt: TGTGCCAGCTCCTACTGGCCTATCGGACTAGCGGGGGGGTGGCAAGAGACCCAGTACTTC

abundance: NA
j_gene: TRBJ2-7
d_gene: TRBD1
v_gene: TRBV11-3
CDR3aa: CASSLQGADEQYF
CDR3nt: TGTGCCAGCAGCCTTCAGGGGGCCGACGAGCAGTACTTC

abundance: few
j_gene: TRBJ2-1
d_gene: TRBD2
v_gene: TRBV5-1
CDR3aa: CASSTRLAFDEQFF
CDR3nt: TGCGCCAGCAGCACTCGACTAGCTTTCGATGAGCAGTTCTTC

abundance: few
j_gene: TRBJ2-7
d_gene: NA
v_gene: TRBV3-1
CDR3aa: CASSQRRTLYEQYF
CDR3nt: TGTGCCAGCAGCCAGCGGCGTACCCTCTACGAGCAGTACTTC

abundance: NA
j_gene: TRBJ2-1
d_gene: NA
v_gene: TRBV5-4
CDR3aa: CASSLVSGGPSYNEQFF
CDR3nt: TGTGCCAGCAGCTTGGTTTCCGGGGGCCCCTCCTACAATGAGCAGTTCTTC

abundance: NA
j_gene: TRBJ2-1
d_gene: NA
v_gene: TRBV5-1
CDR3aa: CASSLGSGGAHNEQFF
CDR3nt: TGCGCCAGCAGCTTGGGGAGCGGAGGGGCCCACAATGAGCAGTTCTTC

abundance: NA
j_gene: TRBJ2-2
d_gene: NA
v_gene: TRBV15
CDR3aa: CATSSMGRELFF
CDR3nt: TGTGCCACCAGCAGCATGGGTCGGGAGCTGTTTTTT

abundance: NA
j_gene: TRBJ2-2
d_gene: NA
v_gene: TRBV10-3
CDR3aa: CAISSLPQGNTGELFF
CDR3nt: TGTGCCATCAGTTCCCTCCCCCAGGGGAACACCGGGGAGCTGTTTTTT

abundance: many
j_gene: TRBJ2-3
d_gene: NA
v_gene: TRBV5-1
CDR3aa: CASSAPDAGSDTQYF
CDR3nt: TGCGCCAGCAGCGCCCCGGACGCAGGTTCAGATACGCAGTATTTT

abundance: many
j_gene: TRBJ2-7
d_gene: TRBD2
v_gene: TRBV2
CDR3aa: CASRQTSGAYEQYF
CDR3nt: TGTGCCAGCAGGCAGACTAGCGGAGCTTACGAGCAGTACTTC

abundance: NA
j_gene: TRBJ2-3
d_gene: TRBD1
v_gene: TRBV12-3/TRBV12-4
CDR3aa: CASSSTGMTDTQYF
CDR3nt: TGTGCCAGCAGTTCGACAGGGATGACAGATACGCAGTATTTT

abundance: many
j_gene: TRBJ2-1
d_gene: TRBD2
v_gene: TRBV29-1
CDR3aa: CSGRTGTSVYNEQFF
CDR3nt: TGCAGCGGTCGGACCGGGACTAGCGTTTACAATGAGCAGTTCTTC

abundance: few
j_gene: TRBJ1-1
d_gene: NA
v_gene: TRBV12-3/TRBV12-4
CDR3aa: CASSLGALMNTEAFF
CDR3nt: TGTGCCAGCAGTTTAGGGGCCCTCATGAACACTGAAGCTTTCTTT

abundance: NA
j_gene: TRBJ2-1
d_gene: NA
v_gene: TRBV5-1
CDR3aa: CASNLAPSSYNEQFF
CDR3nt: TGCGCCAGCAATCTAGCGCCAAGCTCCTACAATGAGCAGTTCTTC

abundance: many
j_gene: TRBJ1-1
d_gene: NA
v_gene: TRBV4-1
CDR3aa: CASSQGLGATEAFF
CDR3nt: TGCGCCAGCAGCCAAGGGCTTGGGGCGACTGAAGCTTTCTTT

abundance: NA
j_gene: TRBJ1-1
d_gene: TRBD1
v_gene: TRBV6-5
CDR3aa: CASRPGTGGNTEAFF
CDR3nt: TGTGCCAGCAGACCCGGGACAGGGGGTAACACTGAAGCTTTCTTT

abundance: NA
j_gene: TRBJ1-1
d_gene: NA
v_gene: TRBV10-3
CDR3aa: CAISRGMWDNEAFF
CDR3nt: TGTGCCATCAGTAGGGGTATGTGGGACAATGAAGCTTTCTTT

abundance: NA
j_gene: TRBJ2-7
d_gene: TRBD2
v_gene: TRBV30
CDR3aa: CAWSGLGLGLRRPSYEQYF
CDR3nt: TGTGCCTGGAGTGGTCTGGGACTAGGGCTACGCCGACCTTCCTACGAGCAGTACTTC

abundance: few
j_gene: TRBJ2-7
d_gene: NA
v_gene: TRBV29-1
CDR3aa: CSVRTRQTIYEQYF
CDR3nt: TGCAGCGTTCGAACGCGGCAGACCATCTACGAGCAGTACTTC

abundance: many
j_gene: TRBJ2-1
d_gene: TRBD2
v_gene: TRBV12-3/TRBV12-4
CDR3aa: CASSRLAEQFF
CDR3nt: TGTGCCAGCAGCCGACTAGCGGAGCAGTTCTTC

abundance: NA
j_gene: TRBJ2-3
d_gene: NA
v_gene: TRBV10-3
CDR3aa: CAISGASKSTDTQYF
CDR3nt: TGTGCCATCAGTGGGGCATCCAAAAGCACAGATACGCAGTATTTT

abundance: NA
j_gene: TRBJ1-6
d_gene: NA
v_gene: TRBV5-6
CDR3aa: CASSLRQLYNSPLHF
CDR3nt: TGTGCCAGCAGCTTGAGGCAGCTATATAATTCACCCCTCCACTTT

abundance: many
j_gene: TRBJ1-2
d_gene: NA
v_gene: TRBV11-3
CDR3aa: CASSLSREYGYTF
CDR3nt: TGTGCCAGCAGCTTAAGCAGGGAGTATGGCTACACCTTC